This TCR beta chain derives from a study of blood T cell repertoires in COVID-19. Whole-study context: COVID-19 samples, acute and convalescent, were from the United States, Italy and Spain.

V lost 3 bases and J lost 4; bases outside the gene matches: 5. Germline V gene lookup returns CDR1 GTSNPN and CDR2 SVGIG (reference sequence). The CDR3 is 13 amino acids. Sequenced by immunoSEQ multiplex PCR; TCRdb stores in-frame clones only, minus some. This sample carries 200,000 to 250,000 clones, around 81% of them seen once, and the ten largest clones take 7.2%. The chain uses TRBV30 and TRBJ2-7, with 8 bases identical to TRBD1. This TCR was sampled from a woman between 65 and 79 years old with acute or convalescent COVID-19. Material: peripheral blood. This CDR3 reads CAWSQGAGYEQYF. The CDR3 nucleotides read TGTGCCTGGAGCCAGGGGGCCGGTTACGAGCAGTACTTC.